This T cell receptor beta chain was documented in a study of T cells in Graves' hyperthyroidism and ophthalmopathy. Study-level background: Initial diagnosis, before any treatment, was when peripheral blood was collected.

The CDR3 is made up of 14 amino acids. The V gene lost 0 bases and the J gene lost 5 bases, with 11 bases spanning the gap. Germline loops: CDR1 MNHEY, CDR2 SVGAGI. Amplification yielded TCR beta CDR3 regions, with RNA transcripts as the source. Researchers ran a first-round RT-PCR on the TCR CDR3 using the HTBI primer set. One entry per CDR3 protein, called by TCRdb with MiXCR from the multiplex PCR reads. The table lists roughly 380,000 distinct CDR3 sequences, approximately 15% of them singletons. This clonotype was recorded at least ten times. The sequence derives from a woman aged 60-70 years with Graves' hyperthyroidism. This sequence joins TRBV6-5 and TRBJ2-7; D call uncertain. Sequencing input: blood. This CDR3 reads CASSYSNQRHEQYF. In nucleotides, the CDR3 is TGTGCCAGCAGTTACTCGAATCAGCGCCACGAGCAGTACTTC.